One sample yielded the 4 T cell receptor beta chains listed below, sequenced in a study of cytomegalovirus exposure and HLA in healthy donors. This PCR relied on a set of 60 Vbeta primers and 13 Jbeta primers. Clones were sequenced by immunoSEQ multiplex PCR, and TCRdb holds only the in-frame ones, with some missing. The table lists roughly 190,000 clones. The specimen sequenced was PBMCs. The origin of the receptors is a man aged 25 to 45 in good health and CMV-seronegative.

Comment on this clone: This is likely a read error, given that the CDR3 carries no conserved phenylalanine or tryptophan at its end. This chain uses TRBV10-3 with TRBJ2-7, with TRBD1 matching 11 bases. The germline CDR1 and CDR2 sequences are ENHRY and SYGVKD. V lost 6 bases to trimming and J lost 3 bases; unmatched junction nucleotides: 4. The CDR3 runs to 14 residues. The CDR3 coding sequence is TGTGCCATCAGCCCGGGACAGGGGGACTACGAGCAGTACCTC. Its protein is CAISPGQGDYEQYL.

V and J are TRBV7-6 and TRBJ1-1, with a tentative D call TRBD1 (5 bases). CDR1 and CDR2 (germline): SGHVS, FNYEAQ. This CDR3 is built from 13 residues. Between the trimmed V and J ends, which lost 2 bases and 1 base, there was a span of 5 bases. The CDR3 region is CASSLQGNTEAFF. CDR3 in DNA: TGTGCCAGCAGCTTACAGGGGAACACTGAAGCTTTCTTT. Together with reference TRBV7-6 and TRBJ1-1, the CDR3 gives the full variable domain: GAGVSQSPRYKVTKRGQDVALRCDPISGHVSLYWYRQALGQGPEFLTYFNYEAQQDKSGLPNDRFSAERPEGSISTLTIQRTEQRDSAMYRCASSLQGNTEAFFGQGTRLTVV.

This chain links TRBV11-2 with TRBJ1-2; 8 bases are shared with TRBD1. Germline CDR1 and CDR2: SGHAT and FQNNGV. The CDR3 is 14 amino acids. After removal of 1 base from V and 5 bases from J, the junction contained 3 bases not matched to a gene. CDR3: CASSLGGTGYGYTF. The CDR3 nucleotides are TGTGCCAGCAGCTTAGGTGGGACAGGTTATGGCTACACCTTC.

The chain links TRBV9 to TRBJ1-2; the D gene is possibly TRBD1 (5 bases). Trimming took 3 bases from V and 6 from J, leaving 18 bases between them. Germline values: CDR1 SGDLS, CDR2 YYNGEE. CDR3 size: 15 residues. In DNA, the CDR3 is TGTGCCAGCAGCGCTCCGGGACTTCTTGGCAATGGCTACACCTTC. Its protein product is CASSAPGLLGNGYTF.